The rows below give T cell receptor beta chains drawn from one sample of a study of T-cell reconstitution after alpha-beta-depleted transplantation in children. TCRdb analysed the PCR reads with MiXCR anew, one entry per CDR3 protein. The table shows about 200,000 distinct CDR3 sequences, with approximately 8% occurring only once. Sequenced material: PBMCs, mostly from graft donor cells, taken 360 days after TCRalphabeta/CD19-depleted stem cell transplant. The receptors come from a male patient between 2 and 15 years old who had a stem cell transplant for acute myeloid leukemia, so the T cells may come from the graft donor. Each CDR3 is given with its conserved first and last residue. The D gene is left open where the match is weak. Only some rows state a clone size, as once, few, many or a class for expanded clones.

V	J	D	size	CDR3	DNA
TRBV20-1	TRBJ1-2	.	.	CSARDRTGGHFYGYTF	TGCAGTGCTAGAGATCGTACAGGAGGGCACTTCTATGGCTACACCTTC
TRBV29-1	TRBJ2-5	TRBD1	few	CSVVIGGTGRETQYF	TGCAGCGTTGTCATCGGGGGGACAGGGAGAGAGACCCAGTACTTC
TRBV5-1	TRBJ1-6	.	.	CASSFVQDANSPLHF	TGCGCCAGCAGCTTTGTTCAGGACGCTAATTCACCCCTCCACTTT
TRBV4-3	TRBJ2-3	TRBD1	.	CASSQDGMTGWTTDTQYF	TGCGCCAGCAGCCAAGATGGGATGACAGGGTGGACCACAGATACGCAGTATTTT
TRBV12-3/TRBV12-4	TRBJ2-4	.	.	CTSSPYLLVGGSVNIQYF	TGTACCAGCAGCCCCTACCTACTGGTGGGGGGATCGGTAAACATTCAGTACTTC
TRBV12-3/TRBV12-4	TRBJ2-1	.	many	CASSFGGHNEQFF	TGTGCCAGCAGTTTTGGCGGTCACAATGAGCAGTTCTTC
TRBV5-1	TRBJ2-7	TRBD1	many	CASSLTGSSYEQYF	TGCGCCAGCAGCCTGACAGGGAGCTCCTACGAGCAGTACTTC
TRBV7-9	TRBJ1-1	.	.	CASSLDGSGTEAFF	TGTGCCAGCAGCTTAGACGGGTCCGGCACTGAAGCTTTCTTT
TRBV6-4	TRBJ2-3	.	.	CASSLQASTDTQYF	TGTGCCAGCAGTCTACAGGCTAGCACAGATACGCAGTATTTT
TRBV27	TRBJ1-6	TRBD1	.	CASSLYRQGLWNSPLHF	TGTGCCAGCAGTCTCTACCGACAGGGTCTTTGGAATTCACCCCTCCACTTT
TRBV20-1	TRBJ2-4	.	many	CSAIGGAKNIQYF	TGCAGTGCTATTGGGGGGGCCAAAAACATTCAGTACTTC
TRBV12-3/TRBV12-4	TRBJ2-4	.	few	CASSLSQAKNIQYF	TGTGCCAGCAGTTTGAGTCAAGCCAAAAACATTCAGTACTTC
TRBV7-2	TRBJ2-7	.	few	CASSPSPGPSYEQYF	TGTGCCAGCAGCCCATCCCCGGGACCCTCCTACGAGCAGTACTTC
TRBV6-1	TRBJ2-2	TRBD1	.	CASRPPGQGYTGELFF	TGTGCCAGCAGACCTCCGGGACAGGGATATACCGGGGAGCTGTTTTTT
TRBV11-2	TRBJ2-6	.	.	CASSLGRSSGANVLTF	TGTGCCAGCAGCTTAGGACGCTCCTCTGGGGCCAACGTCCTGACTTTC
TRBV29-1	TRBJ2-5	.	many	CSVSPGAQETQYF	TGCAGCGTTTCTCCAGGGGCACAAGAGACCCAGTACTTC
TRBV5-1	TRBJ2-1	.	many	CASSRTGNNEQFF	TGCGCCAGCAGCCGAACAGGGAACAATGAGCAGTTCTTC
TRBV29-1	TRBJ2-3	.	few	CSVEVWPLPYTDTQYF	TGCAGCGTTGAAGTTTGGCCCCTCCCCTACACAGATACGCAGTATTTT
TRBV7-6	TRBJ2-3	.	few	CASSPGWVADTQYF	TGTGCCAGCAGCCCGGGGTGGGTCGCAGATACGCAGTATTTT
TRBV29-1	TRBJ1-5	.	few	CSAGSLNQPQHF	TGCAGCGCCGGCTCGCTCAATCAGCCCCAGCATTTT
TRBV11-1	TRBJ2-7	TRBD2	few	CASSTPGLAGGTSYEQYF	TGTGCCAGCAGCACCCCGGGACTAGCGGGAGGGACCTCCTACGAGCAGTACTTC
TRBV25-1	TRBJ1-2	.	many	CASTPVWVHYGYTF	TGTGCCAGCACCCCCGTATGGGTTCACTATGGCTACACCTTC
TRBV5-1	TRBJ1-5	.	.	CASSLGPNDQPQHF	TGCGCCAGCAGCTTGGGACCGAATGATCAGCCCCAGCATTTT
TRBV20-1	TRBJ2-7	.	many	CSARRDSYEQYF	TGCAGTGCTAGGAGGGACTCCTACGAGCAGTACTTC